This T cell receptor (beta chain) was sequenced during a study of T cells in Graves' hyperthyroidism and ophthalmopathy. Study background: Peripheral blood specimens were obtained at initial diagnosis, prior to any treatment.

The PBMCs were taken from around 9 ml of fresh peripheral blood. Researchers amplified the TCR beta CDR3 regions from RNA transcripts. Primed by the HTBI set, a first-round RT-PCR was run on the TCR CDR3. TCRdb analysed the multiplex PCR reads with MiXCR anew, one entry per CDR3 protein. Here the sample spans approximately 560,000 distinct CDR3 sequences, about a sixth being singletons. This clonotype showed up many times. The antigen is unknown. General observations from the study: Model-based prediction identified ophthalmopathy a median 6.5 months prior to its onset.

The V segment lost 7 bases and the J segment 3 bases; nucleotides outside the gene matches: 16. Germline V CDR1 and CDR2: MDHEN, SYDVKM. This CDR3 is 18 amino acids long. The clonotype originates from a woman aged 25 to 45 with Graves' hyperthyroidism. This chain joins TRBV28 and TRBJ2-7, with TRBD2 matching over 12 bases. The sample taken for sequencing was blood. CDR3 region: CASTSGGLAGTTGYEQYF. CDR3 coding DNA: TGTGCCAGCACCTCCGGAGGACTAGCGGGAACCACCGGCTACGAGCAGTACTTC.